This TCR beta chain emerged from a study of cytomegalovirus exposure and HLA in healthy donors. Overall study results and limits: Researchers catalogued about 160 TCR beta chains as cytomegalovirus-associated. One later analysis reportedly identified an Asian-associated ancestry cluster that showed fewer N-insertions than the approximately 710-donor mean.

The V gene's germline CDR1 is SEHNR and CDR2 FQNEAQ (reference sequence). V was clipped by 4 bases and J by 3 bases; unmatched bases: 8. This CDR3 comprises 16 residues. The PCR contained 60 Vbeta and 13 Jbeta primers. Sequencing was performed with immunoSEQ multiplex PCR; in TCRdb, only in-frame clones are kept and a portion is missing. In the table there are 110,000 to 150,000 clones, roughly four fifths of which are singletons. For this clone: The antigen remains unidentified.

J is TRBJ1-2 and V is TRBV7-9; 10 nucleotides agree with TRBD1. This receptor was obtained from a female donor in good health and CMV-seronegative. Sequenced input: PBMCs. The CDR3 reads CASSSETGGFYYGYTF. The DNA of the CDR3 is TGTGCCAGCAGCTCAGAGACAGGGGGCTTTTACTATGGCTACACCTTC.